This record concerns one T cell receptor beta chain sequence. Its antigen is unidentified. Primers included in the PCR were 60 Vbeta and 13 Jbeta primers. Method: immunoSEQ multiplex PCR; TCRdb's copy keeps in-frame clones and lacks some. This sample's table reports roughly 120,000 clones. The data were taken from a study of cytomegalovirus exposure and HLA in healthy donors. Points from the study as a whole: Rare sequences made up most TCRs, while some public TCRs were found in many donors. HLA alleles were associated with fewer than 20,000 TCR beta sequences in a later analysis at 0.05 false discovery rate.

This CDR3 has 16 residues. CDR1 MNHNS and CDR2 SASEGT come from the germline V gene. V lost 1 base and J 3 bases, leaving 15 bases between the germline ends. Sequencing was performed on PBMCs. This TCR derives from a man younger than 40 in good health and CMV-seronegative. This rearrangement joins TRBV6-1 to TRBJ1-1, with D maybe TRBD1 (6 bases). The CDR3 region is CASSEDRYRVDTEAFF. CDR3 coding DNA: TGTGCCAGCAGTGAAGATAGGTACAGGGTGGACACTGAAGCTTTCTTT.